This T cell receptor beta chain was documented in a study of Tregs in tolerant kidney transplant recipients. General study points: The most relevant donor-specific Treg TCRbeta repertoire apparently came from expansion with activated donor B cells. The small number of patients limits these findings pending further validation.

The protocol was immunoSEQ multiplex PCR, while the TCRdb copy is restricted to in-frame clones and leaves out a portion. The table lists approximately 260,000 clones, approximately 84% of them singletons. CD4+CD25+CD127- Tregs, CD4+CD25- non-Tregs, CD4 and CD8 cells were sorted. As regards this clone: What it binds is not known.

Germline CDR1 reads MNHNY; CDR2 reads SVGAGI (reference sequence). CDR3 length: 13 residues. Losses at the gene ends were 8 bases for V and 7 bases for J; bases not matched to a gene: 6. The source material was CD4+ T cells from blood. The sequence derives from a human donor in good health. The chain employs TRBV6-6 and TRBJ2-1; 9 nucleotides align to TRBD1. Written as DNA, the CDR3 is TGTGCCAGCGTACAGGGGGCTGGTAATGAGCAGTTCTTC. Translated: CASVQGAGNEQFF.